This T cell receptor (beta chain) was captured in a study of shared clonotypes between healthy human individuals. Study results and limitations: Clonotypes shared by all four donors outscored non-shared clonotypes in generation probability.

The V gene lost 4 bases and the J gene lost 4 bases, with 10 bases spanning the gap. There are 13 residues in the CDR3. Germline CDR1 reads SNHLY; CDR2 reads FYNNEI. Of note for this clone: Its antigen is not known.

Sequencing was at deep level. Sorted-subset replicate PCRs used around 0.2 ug DNA, 25,000 to 30,000 T cell genomes. Sequenced by immunoSEQ multiplex PCR; TCRdb stores in-frame clones only, minus some. This sample yields 2.3 million or so clones, of which over 90% are seen a single time; 0.35% to 0.45% belongs to the top ten. The sequence came from a man between 18 and 29 years old in good health. Some clones in this sample may be carry-over from other donors' samples. The V gene is TRBV2, the J gene TRBJ1-1, with D uncertain. Sequences were obtained from naive CD4+ T cells from PBMCs. As for subset: CD45RA+ positively selected. The CDR3 DNA sequence: TGTGCCAGCAGTGTCATGGTGGGCACTGAAGCTTTCTTT. Its protein is CASSVMVGTEAFF.